A single sample is the source of the 18 T cell receptor beta chains below, sequenced in a study of blood T cell repertoires in COVID-19. Sequencing was performed with immunoSEQ multiplex PCR; in TCRdb, only in-frame clones are kept and a portion is missing. The sample records around 250,000 clones, 80% to 85% being singletons. The sequencing sample was made of peripheral blood. Receptors were obtained from a woman between 35 and 50 years old who had recovered from COVID-19.

V is TRBV10-3 and J is TRBJ2-7; D might be TRBD2 (6 bases). Trimming pared 10 bases from V and 5 bases from J, leaving 21 bases between. The germline CDR1 and CDR2 sequences are ENHRY and SYGVKD. The CDR3 has 14 amino acids. For the CDR3, the DNA is TGTGCCACCGAAGCGGGTGGACGGAAGAACGAGCAGTACTTC. Protein sequence: CATEAGGRKNEQYF.

The rearrangement joins TRBV6-5 to TRBJ1-2, with TRBD1 matching 7 bases. The CDR3 is 12 residues long. Trimming removed 8 bases from V and 8 bases from J; junction bases left unmatched: 8. Germline CDR1 MNHEY, CDR2 SVGAGI. In nucleotides, the CDR3 is TGTGCCAGCCGAGGACAGGATGTGGGCTACACCTTC. Amino acids: CASRGQDVGYTF.

This chain connects TRBV20-1 to TRBJ1-6, with D tentatively TRBD1 (6 bases). Germline assignment: CDR1 DFQATT and CDR2 SNEGSKA (reference sequence). The CDR3 loop spans 10 amino acids. Trimming stripped 1 base from V and 14 bases from J, with 6 bases between. Here the CDR3 DNA reads TGCAGTGCTAGAGGACAGGCCCTCCACTTT. It codes for CSARGQALHF.

This rearrangement joins TRBV19 to TRBJ2-1, with 8 bases lining up with TRBD1. Germline CDR1 LNHDA, CDR2 SQIVND (reference sequence). This CDR3 contains 15 residues. The trim removed 7 bases at V and 6 bases at J, leaving 11 bases unmatched. The CDR3 DNA follows: TGTGCCAGTACGTTGACAGGGGCCCATCTCAATGAGCAGTTCTTC. Its protein is CASTLTGAHLNEQFF.

Points on this clone: Other DNA sequences in the same sample also yield this CDR3. The CDR3 region is CASSPPGNTEAFF. CDR3 DNA sequence: TGTGCCAGCTCACCCCCGGGGAACACTGAAGCTTTCTTT. The chain uses TRBV18 and TRBJ1-1; no reliable D call. CDR3 length: 13 amino acids. The germline V and J ends were trimmed by 3 bases and 1 base, with 6 bases remaining between them. Looked up from germline, CDR1 is KGHSH and CDR2 is LQKENI.

The chain combines TRBV27 with TRBJ2-2, with D possibly being TRBD2 (6 bases). Germline CDR1 is MNHEY and CDR2 is SMNVEV (reference sequence). This CDR3 contains 15 residues. Trimming cost V 8 bases and J 4 bases, with 17 bases left between them. This CDR3 reads CASGFGRPATGELFF. The CDR3 region has the DNA TGTGCCAGCGGATTTGGGAGGCCCGCCACCGGGGAGCTGTTTTTT.

The V gene is TRBV28, the J gene TRBJ1-6; no clear D gene. Germline V lookup: CDR1 MDHEN, CDR2 SYDVKM. V was trimmed by 5 bases and J by 0 bases, leaving 14 bases between them. The CDR3 runs to 17 residues. This chain's CDR3 is CASSPHRWSSYNSPLHF. In DNA form, the CDR3 reads TGTGCCAGCAGTCCTCACCGCTGGAGCTCCTATAATTCACCCCTCCACTTT. The complete variable domain, with remaining parts taken from reference TRBV28 and TRBJ1-6, reads DVKVTQSSRYLVKRTGEKVFLECVQDMDHENMFWYRQDPGLGLRLIYFSYDVKMKEKGDIPEGYSVSREKKERFSLILESASTNQTSMYLCASSPHRWSSYNSPLHFGNGTRLTVT.

This clone was seen more than once but under ten times. Other nucleotide sequences from this sample produce the same CDR3. V and J are TRBV7-9 and TRBJ1-4; 10 nucleotides agree with TRBD1. The CDR3 extends over 14 amino acids. The V gene end was trimmed by 5 bases and the J gene end by 5 bases; junction bases not matched to a gene: 2. Germline lookup yields CDR1 SEHNR and CDR2 FQNEAQ (reference sequence). The CDR3 bases are TGTGCCAGCAGCCAGGGACAGGGGAATGAAAAACTGTTTTTT. The encoded protein is CASSQGQGNEKLFF.

The chain uses TRBV6-5 and TRBJ2-7, with TRBD1 identical over 8 bases. V lost 8 bases and J lost 6; bases outside the gene matches: 15. Per the germline V gene, CDR1 is MNHEY and CDR2 is SVGAGI. The CDR3 sequence is 15 residues long. The chain's CDR3 is CASADRDSIFSEQYF. The DNA of the CDR3 is TGTGCCAGCGCGGACAGGGACAGTATATTCTCCGAGCAGTACTTC.

This clone was found a few times. The CDR3 DNA reads TGTGCCAGCTCACCAAAGACAGGGGGAATGAACACTGAAGCTTTCTTT. Amino acids: CASSPKTGGMNTEAFF. This chain uses TRBV18 with TRBJ1-1; 9 bases are shared with TRBD1. Germline V gene sequence: CDR1 KGHSH, CDR2 LQKENI. The CDR3 has 16 residues. With 2 bases clipped from V and 0 bases from J, the junction kept 4 bases outside the gene matches.

V gene TRBV12-3 or TRBV12-4 combines with J gene TRBJ2-1; the D gene is possibly TRBD1 (6 bases). V shed 3 bases and J shed 7 bases, with 10 bases lying between them. CDR3 size: 13 residues. The CDR3 spells CASSFYRENEQFF. CDR3 DNA: TGTGCCAGCAGTTTCTACAGGGAAAATGAGCAGTTCTTC.

The rearrangement links TRBV10-3 to TRBJ2-7; D is perhaps TRBD1 (6 bases). V lost 6 bases and J 2 bases, leaving 17 bases between the germline ends. The V gene's germline CDR1 is ENHRY and CDR2 SYGVKD. CDR3 length: 15 amino acids. CDR3 sequence: CAISEGETGAYEQYF. CDR3 sequence (DNA): TGTGCCATCAGCGAAGGGGAGACAGGAGCCTACGAGCAGTACTTC.

V and J are TRBV11-3 and TRBJ2-7; D is unresolved. The V gene lost 5 bases and the J gene lost 0 bases, with 8 bases spanning the gap. The CDR3 has 13 residues. CDR1 and CDR2 from the germline V gene are SGHNT and YENEEA. The CDR3 here is CASSKPSSYEQYF. The CDR3 bases are TGTGCCAGCAGCAAGCCAAGCTCCTACGAGCAGTACTTC.

This clone has a handful of counts. The chain employs TRBV19 and TRBJ1-1; D is unclear. V was shortened by 5 bases and J by 0 bases, with 13 bases between the two germline ends. Germline lookup yields CDR1 LNHDA and CDR2 SQIVND (reference sequence). The CDR3 is made up of 15 amino acids. The CDR3 loop is CASSLQRGMNTEAFF. In DNA, the CDR3 is TGTGCCAGTAGTTTACAACGGGGTATGAACACTGAAGCTTTCTTT.

The rearrangement joins TRBV6-1 to TRBJ2-7; TRBD1 matches at 8 bases. Germline assignment: CDR1 MNHNS and CDR2 SASEGT. The CDR3 has 15 amino acids. The junction had 6 bases not matched to a gene; V was cut back by 3 bases and J by 2 bases. In nucleotides, the CDR3 is TGTGCCAGCAGTGATCCAGGGGGCACGGCCTACGAGCAGTACTTC. Translated: CASSDPGGTAYEQYF.

This chain joins TRBV11-2 and TRBJ2-7, with TRBD1 identical over 7 bases. V lost 0 bases to trimming and J lost 0 bases; unmatched junction nucleotides: 2. Germline V gene data show CDR1 as SGHAT and CDR2 as FQNNGV. The CDR3 has 15 residues. The chain's CDR3 is CASSLEQGLSYEQYF. The CDR3 DNA reads as TGTGCCAGCAGCTTAGAACAGGGGCTCTCCTACGAGCAGTACTTC.

The rearrangement joins TRBV13 to TRBJ1-1, with 8 bases fitting TRBD1. CDR3 size: 15 residues. Unmatched junction bases numbered 7, after V lost 4 bases and J lost 3 bases. Germline loops: CDR1 PRHDT, CDR2 FYEKMQ (reference sequence). CDR3 residues: CASSSGQGRYTEAFF. CDR3 in DNA: TGTGCCAGCAGCTCCGGACAGGGCCGGTACACTGAAGCTTTCTTT.

V gene TRBV28 combines with J gene TRBJ1-6; D is possibly TRBD1 (6 bases). This CDR3 spans 14 amino acids. Trimming removed 6 bases from V and 6 bases from J, with 12 bases in between. The germline V gene has CDR1 MDHEN and CDR2 SYDVKM. For the CDR3, the DNA is TGTGCCAGCAGCCCCGGACAGCCTAATTCACCCCTCCACTTT. This encodes CASSPGQPNSPLHF. Full variable domain (rest looked up from reference TRBV28 and TRBJ1-6): DVKVTQSSRYLVKRTGEKVFLECVQDMDHENMFWYRQDPGLGLRLIYFSYDVKMKEKGDIPEGYSVSREKKERFSLILESASTNQTSMYLCASSPGQPNSPLHFGNGTRLTVT.